This note documents a single TCR beta chain sequence. Produced via immunoSEQ multiplex PCR; TCRdb's table is partial and in-frame only. The sample holds roughly 60,000 clones; about nine tenths are singletons and the top ten take approximately 10%. The data are from a study of blood T cell repertoires in COVID-19. V was trimmed by 1 base and J by 3 bases, leaving 10 bases between them. Germline CDR1 reads LNHNV; CDR2 reads YYDKDF (reference sequence). This CDR3 region has 15 residues. What was sequenced was peripheral blood. The gene calls are TRBV15 and TRBJ2-1, with D tentatively TRBD1 (5 bases). The sequence derives from a woman older than 75 with active COVID-19. This chain's CDR3 is CATSRGQNSYNEQFF. The CDR3 DNA reads as TGTGCCACCAGCAGAGGACAGAATAGCTACAATGAGCAGTTCTTC.